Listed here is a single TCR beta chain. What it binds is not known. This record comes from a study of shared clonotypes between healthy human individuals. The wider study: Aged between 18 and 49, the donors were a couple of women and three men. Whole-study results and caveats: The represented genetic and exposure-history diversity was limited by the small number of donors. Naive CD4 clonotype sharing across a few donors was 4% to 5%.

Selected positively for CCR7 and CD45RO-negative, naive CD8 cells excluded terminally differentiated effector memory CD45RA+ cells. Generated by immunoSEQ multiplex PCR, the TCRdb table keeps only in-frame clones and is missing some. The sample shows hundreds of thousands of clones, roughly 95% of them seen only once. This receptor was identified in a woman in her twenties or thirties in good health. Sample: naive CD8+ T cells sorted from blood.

The CDR3 protein is CASSRGRDGYTF. Written as DNA, the CDR3 is TGCGCCAGCAGCCGGGGCAGGGATGGCTACACCTTC. The chain combines TRBV4-1 with TRBJ1-2; TRBD1 might be the D (5 bases). The CDR3 is made up of 12 amino acids. Germline V CDR1 and CDR2: MGHRA, YSYEKL. V was clipped by 4 bases and J by 6 bases, with 9 bases between them.